The T cell receptor beta chain described here comes from a study of regulatory T cells. Amplification used 52 TRBV primers and 13 TRBJ primers. TCRdb's table, derived via immunoSEQ multiplex PCR, lists solely in-frame clones and lacks some. The sample contains about 20,000 clones, approximately 93% of which appear only once. The sequence derives from a child aged 2 to 15 with CD3G deficiency. Sequencing input: CD8+ T cells sorted from blood.

CDR3 in DNA: TGTGCCAGCAGTCCCCAGGGTGGCGGTCAGCCCCAGCATTTT. This sequence encodes CASSPQGGGQPQHF. The chain uses TRBV28 and TRBJ1-5, with D tentatively TRBD1 (5 bases). Trimming stripped 5 bases from V and 6 bases from J, with 14 bases between. Germline V gene sequence: CDR1 MDHEN, CDR2 SYDVKM. This CDR3 spans 14 amino acids.